The 16 T cell receptor beta chains listed next were all sequenced from one sample in a study of cytomegalovirus exposure and HLA in healthy donors. This table comes from immunoSEQ multiplex PCR, and its TCRdb copy is limited to in-frame clones, with some not included. The table shows 140,000 to 150,000 clones, with about 91% occurring only once. The sample was PBMCs. These TCRs come from a man younger than 30 in good health and CMV-seropositive.

V usage is TRBV6-6 and J usage is TRBJ1-1; D remains unclear. The V gene's germline CDR1 is MNHNY and CDR2 SVGAGI (reference sequence). CDR3 size: 15 residues. V shed 2 bases and J shed 3 bases, with 13 bases lying between them. CDR3 bases: TGTGCCAGCAGTTACAGCCACCCGAGAGACACTGAAGCTTTCTTT. This sequence encodes CASSYSHPRDTEAFF.

This chain links TRBV9 with TRBJ2-7; D perhaps matches TRBD1 (6 bases). The CDR3 is 15 residues long. Germline CDR1 is SGDLS and CDR2 is YYNGEE. The V and J ends lost 4 bases and 3 bases respectively, with 17 bases between them. The CDR3 coding sequence is TGTGCCAGCAGCCCCGGGACAAACCCTTACTACGAGCAGTACTTC. Amino acid sequence: CASSPGTNPYYEQYF. The entire variable domain, with the rest obtained from reference TRBV9 and TRBJ2-7, is as follows: DSGVTQTPKHLITATGQRVTLRCSPRSGDLSVYWYQQSLDQGLQFLIQYYNGEERAKGNILERFSAQQFPDLHSELNLSSLELGDSALYFCASSPGTNPYYEQYFGPGTRLTVT.

The V gene is TRBV7-9, the J gene TRBJ2-5, with TRBD1 identical over 8 bases. The CDR3 is made up of 15 amino acids. Germline CDR1 reads SEHNR; CDR2 reads FQNEAQ (reference sequence). J was trimmed by 4 bases and V by 5 bases; bases with no gene match: 9. The DNA of the CDR3 is TGTGCCAGCAGCCTTAGGACAGGGTGGGGAGAGACCCAGTACTTC. This sequence encodes CASSLRTGWGETQYF.

The rearrangement joins TRBV19 to TRBJ2-1; 10 bases line up with TRBD2. The junction had 3 bases not matched to a gene; V was cut back by 9 bases and J by 4 bases. The CDR3 spans 13 residues. Germline assignment: CDR1 LNHDA and CDR2 SQIVND (reference sequence). Here the CDR3 reads CASTSGVYNEQFF. In DNA, the CDR3 is TGTGCCAGCACTAGCGGGGTGTACAATGAGCAGTTCTTC. Full variable domain (missing parts from reference TRBV19 and TRBJ2-1): DGGITQSPKYLFRKEGQNVTLSCEQNLNHDAMYWYRQDPGQGLRLIYYSQIVNDFQKGDIAEGYSVSREKKESFPLTVTSAQKNPTAFYLCASTSGVYNEQFFGPGTRLTVL.

V and J are TRBV6-1 and TRBJ2-7; the D gene is possibly TRBD2 (5 bases). V dropped 5 bases and J dropped 6 bases, with 11 bases sitting between them. Germline-derived CDR1 and CDR2 are MNHNS and SASEGT. This CDR3 comprises 12 residues. CDR3 in DNA: TGTGCCAGCAGTCTACGAGGAGGCGAGCAGTACTTC. Encoded protein: CASSLRGGEQYF.

The CDR3 sequence: CSVVGGSTEAFF. CDR3 nucleotide sequence: TGCAGCGTTGTGGGAGGGAGCACTGAAGCTTTCTTT. V and J are TRBV29-1 and TRBJ1-1; D unresolved. V dropped 4 bases and J dropped 4 bases, with 10 bases sitting between them. Per the germline V gene, CDR1 is SQVTM and CDR2 is ANQGSEA. CDR3 length equals 12 residues. The full variable domain, rest sourced from reference TRBV29-1 and TRBJ1-1, is SAVISQKPSRDICQRGTSLTIQCQVDSQVTMMFWYRQQPGQSLTLIATANQGSEATYESGFVIDKFPISRPNLTFSTLTVSNMSPEDSSIYLCSVVGGSTEAFFGQGTRLTVV.

The chain uses TRBV28 and TRBJ1-2, with D perhaps matching TRBD1 (6 bases). Germline lookup yields CDR1 MDHEN and CDR2 SYDVKM. V lost 3 bases and J lost 13, with 12 bases in between. The CDR3 runs to 11 residues. The CDR3 DNA sequence: TGTGCCAGCAGTTTCGCCGGGGGGCGCACCTTC. Translation: CASSFAGGRTF.

V gene TRBV27 combines with J gene TRBJ2-3, with D tentatively TRBD2 (6 bases). This CDR3 is built from 15 residues. Germline V gene data show CDR1 as MNHEY and CDR2 as SMNVEV (reference sequence). The germline V and J ends were trimmed by 4 bases and 3 bases, with 14 bases remaining between them. The CDR3 DNA reads TGTGCCAGCAGTTCGATAGCGGCGTCGACAGATACGCAGTATTTT. This sequence encodes CASSSIAASTDTQYF.

This sequence joins TRBV30 and TRBJ1-4; 10 nucleotides match TRBD1. The CDR3 has 16 amino acids. The germline gives CDR1 GTSNPN, CDR2 SVGIG (reference sequence). V was clipped by 0 bases and J by 8 bases; unmatched bases: 9. The CDR3 sequence: CAWSVPGQGRGEKLFF. In DNA, the CDR3 is TGTGCCTGGAGTGTCCCGGGACAGGGGAGAGGAGAAAAACTGTTTTTT. The full variable domain, completed using reference TRBV30 and TRBJ1-4, is SQTIHQWPATLVQPVGSPLSLECTVEGTSNPNLYWYRQAAGRGLQLLFYSVGIGQISSEVPQNLSASRPQDRQFILSSKKLLLSDSGFYLCAWSVPGQGRGEKLFFGSGTQLSVL.

The genes are TRBV15 and TRBJ2-3; TRBD2 matches 10 bases. The J segment lost 2 bases and the V segment lost 2 bases, leaving 4 bases of the junction unmatched. The length of the CDR3 is 16 residues. Germline-derived CDR1 and CDR2 are LNHNV and YYDKDF (reference sequence). The CDR3 coding sequence is TGTGCCACCAGCAGACTAGCGGGAGTCACCACAGATACGCAGTATTTT. Translated, it gives CATSRLAGVTTDTQYF.

In this sample, this clone turned up a few times. The chain combines TRBV6-1 with TRBJ1-1; the D is unclear. V lost 5 bases, J lost 3 bases, and 13 bases lay in between. This CDR3 comprises 14 residues. Germline lookup yields CDR1 MNHNS and CDR2 SASEGT. CDR3 region: CASSLSVEYTEAFF. The CDR3 bases are TGTGCCAGCAGTTTATCGGTTGAGTACACTGAAGCTTTCTTT.

V gene TRBV5-5 combines with J gene TRBJ2-7; TRBD2 aligns across 8 bases. Trimming cost V 4 bases and J 9 bases; bases outside gene matches: 15. Germline CDR1 and CDR2: SGHKS and YYEKEE (reference sequence). The CDR3 spans 15 residues. CDR3 sequence (DNA): TGTGCCAGCAGCGCCCTCCCCGGGGGGGAATGGGTGCAGTACTTC. This translates into CASSALPGGEWVQYF.

J is TRBJ1-2 and V is TRBV5-1, with no clear D. Between the trimmed V and J ends, which lost 0 bases and 0 bases, there was a span of 6 bases. The CDR3 totals 14 residues. CDR1 is SGHRS, CDR2 YFSETQ, per germline. CDR3 sequence (DNA): TGCGCCAGCAGCTTGGTAGCAGCTAACTATGGCTACACCTTC. Translated, it gives CASSLVAANYGYTF.

The chain employs TRBV19 and TRBJ1-4; D is ambiguous. Between the trimmed V and J ends, which lost 3 bases and 1 base, there was a span of 6 bases. Germline assignment: CDR1 LNHDA and CDR2 SQIVND (reference sequence). The CDR3 loop spans 14 amino acids. The CDR3 loop reads CASSIPGTNEKLFF. The CDR3 DNA reads as TGTGCCAGTAGTATCCCAGGAACTAATGAAAAACTGTTTTTT.

A few counts support this clone. This chain uses TRBV9 with TRBJ1-4, with 8 bases that match TRBD1. V shed 3 bases, J shed 4 bases, and the junction held 5 bases outside the gene matches. Germline CDR1 is SGDLS and CDR2 is YYNGEE. This CDR3 comprises 15 residues. The CDR3 DNA follows: TGTGCCAGCAGCGCAGGGGGCGGGGATAATGAAAAACTGTTTTTT. It specifies CASSAGGGDNEKLFF. The variable domain in full, with the rest retrieved from reference TRBV9 and TRBJ1-4, is DSGVTQTPKHLITATGQRVTLRCSPRSGDLSVYWYQQSLDQGLQFLIQYYNGEERAKGNILERFSAQQFPDLHSELNLSSLELGDSALYFCASSAGGGDNEKLFFGSGTQLSVL.

The chain links TRBV27 to TRBJ1-1; 8 nucleotides match TRBD1. Germline lookup yields CDR1 MNHEY and CDR2 SMNVEV (reference sequence). The length of the CDR3 is 16 residues. Losses at the gene ends were 4 bases for V and 5 bases for J; bases not matched to a gene: 12. CDR3 bases: TGTGCCAGCAGTTCGTACTACCTAACAGGGGGGACTGAAGCTTTCTTT. It encodes CASSSYYLTGGTEAFF.